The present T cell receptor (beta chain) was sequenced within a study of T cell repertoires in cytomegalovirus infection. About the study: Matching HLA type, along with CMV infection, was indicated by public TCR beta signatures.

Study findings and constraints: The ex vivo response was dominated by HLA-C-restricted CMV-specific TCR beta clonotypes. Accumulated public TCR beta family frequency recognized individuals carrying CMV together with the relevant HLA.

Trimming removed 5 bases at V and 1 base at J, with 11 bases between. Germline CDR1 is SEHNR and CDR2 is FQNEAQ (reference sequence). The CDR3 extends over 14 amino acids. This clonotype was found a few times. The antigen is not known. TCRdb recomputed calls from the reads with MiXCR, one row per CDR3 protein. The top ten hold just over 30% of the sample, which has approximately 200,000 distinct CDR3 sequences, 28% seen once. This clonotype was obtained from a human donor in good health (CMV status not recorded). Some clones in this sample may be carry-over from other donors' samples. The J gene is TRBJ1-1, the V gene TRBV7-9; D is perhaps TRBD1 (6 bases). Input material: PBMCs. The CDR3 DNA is TGTGCCAGCAGCCAACGGACAGCGAACACTGAAGCTTTCTTT. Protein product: CASSQRTANTEAFF.